A single sample gave rise to the 27 T cell receptor beta chains below, sequenced in a study of cytomegalovirus exposure and HLA in healthy donors. The PCR made use of 60 Vbeta and 13 Jbeta primers. Sequencing was performed with immunoSEQ multiplex PCR; in TCRdb, only in-frame clones are kept and a portion is missing. The sample yields around 140,000 clones, around 82% seen once. The sample consisted of PBMCs. The receptors were sampled from a man between 45 and 60 years old in good health and CMV-seronegative.

This clone was seen more than once but under ten times. The rearrangement uses TRBV7-6 and TRBJ2-2, with 7 positions matching TRBD1. The CDR3 is made up of 17 amino acids. The V segment lost 1 base and the J segment 1 base; nucleotides outside the gene matches: 6. Germline V gene sequence: CDR1 SGHVS, CDR2 FNYEAQ. Here the CDR3 reads CASSLGTGQLNTGELFF. The CDR3 nucleotides read TGTGCCAGCAGCTTAGGTACGGGACAGCTGAACACCGGGGAGCTGTTTTTT.

V gene TRBV5-6 combines with J gene TRBJ2-4; TRBD2 might be the D (5 bases). The V gene lost 1 base and the J gene lost 1 base, with 12 bases spanning the gap. The V gene's germline CDR1 is SGHDT and CDR2 YYEEEE. The CDR3 loop spans 16 amino acids. The CDR3 bases are TGTGCCAGCAGCTTGAGGGTAATAGCGGCCAAAAACATTCAGTACTTC. It encodes CASSLRVIAAKNIQYF.

The rearrangement links TRBV7-8 to TRBJ1-5; possibly TRBD1 for D (6 bases). This CDR3 has 16 residues. Deletions cut 4 bases from V and 5 bases from J, with 18 bases between. Germline-derived CDR1 and CDR2 are SGHVS and FQNEAQ. CDR3 sequence: CASSSPGTPIYQPQHF. The CDR3 DNA sequence: TGTGCCAGCAGCTCCCCCGGGACACCAATTTATCAGCCCCAGCATTTT.

The table lists this clone with a few counts. In DNA, the CDR3 is TGTGCCAGCTTAGAAGGGGCGAACATTCAGTACTTC. Translating it yields CASLEGANIQYF. This chain joins TRBV6-1 and TRBJ2-4, with D tentatively TRBD1 (5 bases). With 8 bases removed from V and 7 bases from J, the gap between germline ends came to 12 bases. CDR1 and CDR2 (germline): MNHNS, SASEGT. CDR3 length: 12 amino acids.

The chain couples TRBV5-1 to TRBJ1-1; 8 bases fit TRBD1. With V trimmed by 6 bases and J by 1 base, 5 bases remained unmatched. CDR1 and CDR2 from the germline V gene are SGHRS and YFSETQ. The CDR3 loop spans 14 amino acids. CDR3 bases: TGCGCCAGCACTAGGACAGGGACGAACACTGAAGCTTTCTTT. Protein sequence: CASTRTGTNTEAFF.

The V gene is TRBV9, the J gene TRBJ2-5, with 12 bases that match TRBD2. This CDR3 region has 15 residues. V shed 0 bases, J shed 5 bases, and the junction held 2 bases outside the gene matches. Germline lookup yields CDR1 SGDLS and CDR2 YYNGEE. This CDR3 is CASSVASGGAETQYF. The CDR3 DNA sequence: TGTGCCAGCAGCGTAGCTAGCGGGGGGGCGGAGACCCAGTACTTC.

This chain uses TRBV25-1 with TRBJ2-1; D is perhaps TRBD2 (6 bases). Trimming stripped 3 bases from V and 0 bases from J, with 15 bases between. This CDR3 comprises 17 residues. Looked up from germline, CDR1 is MGHDK and CDR2 is SYGVNS. CDR3 sequence reads: CASSDPVGGSSYNEQFF. DNA of the CDR3: TGTGCCAGCAGTGACCCCGTAGGAGGGAGCTCCTACAATGAGCAGTTCTTC.

The chain is built from TRBV28 and TRBJ2-5; 10 bases align to TRBD2. J gave up 5 bases and V 6 bases, and 12 bases lay outside the gene matches. The CDR3 runs to 16 residues. Germline assignment: CDR1 MDHEN and CDR2 SYDVKM. The DNA of the CDR3 is TGTGCCAGCAGAAAACCACGGACTAGCGGATGGGAGACCCAGTACTTC. Amino acid sequence: CASRKPRTSGWETQYF.

The chain joins TRBV19 to TRBJ2-1; D perhaps matches TRBD1 (6 bases). There are 13 residues in the CDR3. The V end lost 8 bases, the J end lost 4 bases, and 12 bases lay between the germline ends. The germline V gene encodes CDR1 LNHDA and CDR2 SQIVND (reference sequence). Here the CDR3 DNA reads TGTGCCAGTCGTGGGACACAGTACAATGAGCAGTTCTTC. Protein sequence: CASRGTQYNEQFF.

The chain combines TRBV5-6 with TRBJ2-7, with 10 bases identical to TRBD1. Germline-derived CDR1 and CDR2 are SGHDT and YYEEEE. Trimming cost V 1 base and J 6 bases; bases outside gene matches: 7. The CDR3 consists of 15 residues. Written as DNA, the CDR3 is TGTGCCAGCAGCTTGACTGGGACAGGGGTCTCCGAGCAGTACTTC. Translating gives CASSLTGTGVSEQYF.

This clone came up once. The junction does not match germline at one end; this may be a read error. This sequence joins TRBV6-1 and TRBJ2-3, with D perhaps TRBD1 (6 bases). Germline lookup yields CDR1 MNHNS and CDR2 SASEGT. CDR3 length equals 14 residues. Written as DNA, the CDR3 is TGTGCCTGCAGTGTAGCAGGGGCTACAGATACGCAGTATTTT. It specifies CACSVAGATDTQYF.

The gene calls are TRBV7-2 and TRBJ1-4; D may be TRBD1 (5 bases). The CDR3 runs 13 residues. Germline CDR1 SGHTA, CDR2 FQGNSA. Trimming pared 7 bases from V and 3 bases from J, leaving 9 bases between. The CDR3 spells CASKGWPNEKLFF. CDR3 DNA sequence: TGTGCCAGCAAGGGGTGGCCTAATGAAAAACTGTTTTTT.

The chain is built from TRBV7-3 and TRBJ2-5; D possibly corresponds to TRBD1 (6 bases). The CDR3 has 12 residues. The V gene lost 9 bases and the J gene lost 3 bases, with 11 bases spanning the gap. Germline V gene lookup returns CDR1 SGHTA and CDR2 FQGTGA. CDR3 protein: CASSRGEETQYF. CDR3 DNA sequence: TGTGCCAGTTCCAGGGGCGAAGAGACCCAGTACTTC.

The rearrangement links TRBV6-1 to TRBJ2-5, with D tentatively TRBD2 (5 bases). Germline V lookup: CDR1 MNHNS, CDR2 SASEGT. The CDR3 length is 12 residues. The germline V and J ends were trimmed by 10 bases and 5 bases, with 14 bases remaining between them. The CDR3 coding sequence is TGTGCCACCAAGCGGAGTGGGGAGACCCAGTACTTC. Its translation: CATKRSGETQYF.

The J gene is TRBJ1-2, the V gene TRBV5-4; the match to TRBD1 covers 11 bases. The CDR3 totals 15 residues. V lost 1 base and J lost 7; bases outside the gene matches: 6. Germline V gene data show CDR1 as SGHNT and CDR2 as YYREEE (reference sequence). The CDR3, as DNA: TGTGCCAGCAGCTTGACCGGGACAGGGGGTGTTGGCTACACCTTC. Residues: CASSLTGTGGVGYTF.

This chain connects TRBV27 to TRBJ2-3; TRBD2 might be the D (6 bases). Per germline, CDR1 MNHEY and CDR2 SMNVEV (reference sequence). This CDR3 has 15 residues. The V end lost 2 bases, the J end lost 2 bases, and 11 bases lay between the germline ends. In nucleotides, the CDR3 is TGTGCCAGCAGTTTACGGGCGGGGATCACAGATACGCAGTATTTT. Translated: CASSLRAGITDTQYF.

The V and J genes are TRBV28 and TRBJ1-1; TRBD1 matches at 9 bases. The length of the CDR3 is 14 residues. Trimming cost V 7 bases and J 2 bases; bases outside gene matches: 5. The germline V gene encodes CDR1 MDHEN and CDR2 SYDVKM. This CDR3 is CASKGQGINTEAFF. CDR3 nucleotides: TGTGCCAGCAAAGGACAGGGGATCAACACTGAAGCTTTCTTT.

V and J are TRBV7-2 and TRBJ1-1; D perhaps matches TRBD1 (6 bases). The CDR3 has 14 amino acids. V dropped 3 bases and J dropped 4 bases, with 12 bases sitting between them. Germline V gene data show CDR1 as SGHTA and CDR2 as FQGNSA. As DNA, the CDR3 is TGTGCCAGCAGCTTTACACAGGGAAGCACTGAAGCTTTCTTT. Protein product: CASSFTQGSTEAFF.

This clone has only one observation. The chain recombines TRBV5-1 with TRBJ1-1; TRBD1 might be the D (6 bases). CDR1 and CDR2 (germline): SGHRS, YFSETQ. V lost 0 bases, J lost 9 bases, and 15 bases lay in between. This CDR3 spans 14 amino acids. CDR3 DNA sequence: TGCGCCAGCAGCTTGGGTGGGACATCCCCCCAAGCTTTCTTT. The encoded protein is CASSLGGTSPQAFF.

V is TRBV5-1 and J is TRBJ2-3; 9 nucleotides match TRBD2. The CDR3 spans 17 residues. The J segment lost 5 bases and the V segment lost 0 bases, leaving 10 bases of the junction unmatched. The germline gives CDR1 SGHRS, CDR2 YFSETQ. CDR3 residues: CASSLGAAGGGRDTQYF. As DNA, the CDR3 is TGCGCCAGCAGCTTGGGGGCAGCGGGGGGTGGTAGAGATACGCAGTATTTT.

This chain links TRBV19 with TRBJ1-5; D might be TRBD1 (5 bases). Trimming left V 3 bases short and J 5 bases short, with 14 bases between. Per germline, CDR1 LNHDA and CDR2 SQIVND (reference sequence). The CDR3 extends over 15 amino acids. CDR3 loop: CASSIGQGGDQPQHF. CDR3 nucleotide sequence: TGTGCCAGTAGTATTGGCCAGGGTGGAGATCAGCCCCAGCATTTT. The entire variable domain, with the rest obtained from reference TRBV19 and TRBJ1-5, is as follows: DGGITQSPKYLFRKEGQNVTLSCEQNLNHDAMYWYRQDPGQGLRLIYYSQIVNDFQKGDIAEGYSVSREKKESFPLTVTSAQKNPTAFYLCASSIGQGGDQPQHFGDGTRLSIL.

The chain links TRBV30 to TRBJ1-6; 7 positions match TRBD1. Per the germline V gene, CDR1 is GTSNPN and CDR2 is SVGIG (reference sequence). The CDR3 has 14 amino acids. The V and J ends lost 2 bases and 10 bases, in that order; junction bases with no gene match: 8. The CDR3 nucleotides read TGTGCCTGGAGTACACAGGGGCGGGGATCACCCCTCCACTTT. It yields the protein CAWSTQGRGSPLHF.

This clone was observed a single time. The chain carries TRBV5-1 and TRBJ1-4, with TRBD1 identical over 8 bases. This CDR3 is 18 amino acids long. V shed 1 base, J shed 3 bases, and the junction held 11 bases outside the gene matches. Germline lookup yields CDR1 SGHRS and CDR2 YFSETQ. This CDR3 is CASSLKGQGITANEKLFF. The CDR3 DNA follows: TGCGCCAGCAGCTTGAAAGGACAGGGTATCACGGCTAATGAAAAACTGTTTTTT.

The rearrangement joins TRBV30 to TRBJ2-2; D remains unclear. Deletions cut 4 bases from V and 3 bases from J, with 12 bases between. From germline, CDR1 is GTSNPN and CDR2 SVGIG (reference sequence). The CDR3 has 14 residues. CDR3 nucleotides: TGTGCCTGGACCAGGCTACGCGACACCGGGGAGCTGTTTTTT. Translated: CAWTRLRDTGELFF.

The rearrangement uses TRBV6-1 and TRBJ2-1, with 8 nucleotides matching TRBD1. Germline CDR1 reads MNHNS; CDR2 reads SASEGT. The CDR3 is made up of 14 amino acids. V shed 4 bases and J 9 bases; nucleotides not matched to a gene: 8. CDR3 DNA: TGTGCCAGCAGTGTAGGACAGGGCCAATTTGAGCAGTTCTTC. This translates into CASSVGQGQFEQFF.

This rearrangement joins TRBV6-1 to TRBJ2-5, with D unclear. Germline values: CDR1 MNHNS, CDR2 SASEGT. V was clipped by 3 bases and J by 1 base, with 18 bases between them. This CDR3 has 17 amino acids. The DNA for the CDR3 is TGTGCCAGCAGTGATCCCGGTCAGGTAACGATCCAAGAGACCCAGTACTTC. Amino acids: CASSDPGQVTIQETQYF.

CDR3 bases: TGTGCCAGTATGGTTGTACAAGACAGGGCTGGAAACACCATATATTTT. Its translation: CASMVVQDRAGNTIYF. The chain employs TRBV19 and TRBJ1-3, with 7 bases matching TRBD1. The CDR3 covers 16 residues. The J segment lost 2 bases and the V segment lost 7 bases, leaving 11 bases of the junction unmatched. In germline, CDR1 is LNHDA, CDR2 SQIVND (reference sequence).